These 6 T cell receptor beta chains were sequenced from one sample in a study of response to subunit inactivated influenza vaccine. TCRdb itself ran the RT-PCR reads through MiXCR, one entry per CDR3 protein. The data contain around 760,000 distinct CDR3 sequences, approximately 15% of them singletons. Sample: PBMCs from blood, taken around two weeks before vaccination. The source of these receptors is a man over 45 who received an inactivated influenza vaccine.

This chain connects TRBV12-3 or TRBV12-4 to TRBJ2-7; TRBD2 matches at 13 bases. V shed 6 bases, J shed 4 bases, and the junction held 9 bases outside the gene matches. The CDR3 extends over 16 amino acids. The CDR3: CASSRRTSGSSYEQYF. As DNA, the CDR3 is TGTGCCAGCAGCCGAAGGACTAGCGGGAGTAGTTACGAGCAGTACTTC.

This clonotype has just a few counts. The chain is built from TRBV12-3 or TRBV12-4 and TRBJ1-2; TRBD1 might be the D (5 bases). The ends were cut back, 2 bases at V and 2 bases at J, with 6 bases in the middle. The CDR3 runs 13 residues. The CDR3 DNA sequence: TGTGCCAGCAGTTTACGACAGAACTATGGCTACACCTTC. It specifies CASSLRQNYGYTF.

This chain uses TRBV20-1 with TRBJ2-3; 11 positions agree with TRBD2. The CDR3 extends over 14 amino acids. V gave up 7 bases and J gave up 0 bases; unmatched junction bases: 3. The germline V gene encodes CDR1 DFQATT and CDR2 SNEGSKA (reference sequence). For the CDR3, the DNA is TGCAGTGGGGGGACTAGCGGTAGCACAGATACGCAGTATTTT. Translated, it gives CSGGTSGSTDTQYF.

This clonotype came up a few times. V gene TRBV12-3 or TRBV12-4 combines with J gene TRBJ1-4; D might be TRBD1 (5 bases). V shed 5 bases and J shed 8 bases, with 24 bases lying between them. This CDR3 is built from 17 residues. CDR3 sequence: CASSPAPGALEGEKLFF. For the CDR3, the DNA is TGTGCCAGCAGTCCAGCCCCGGGTGCGTTAGAGGGGGAAAAACTGTTTTTT.

The rearrangement links TRBV2 to TRBJ1-2; D is unresolved. The CDR3 spans 13 residues. Trimming left V 3 bases short and J 1 base short, with 6 bases between. Germline V gene sequence: CDR1 SNHLY, CDR2 FYNNEI. The CDR3 spells CASSDDVNYGYTF. In DNA, the CDR3 is TGTGCCAGCAGTGACGATGTTAACTATGGCTACACCTTC.

This clonotype has more than one count but fewer than ten. CDR3 sequence reads: CASSFSWKETQYF. The CDR3 DNA reads as TGTGCCAGCAGCTTCTCCTGGAAAGAGACCCAGTACTTC. The chain has TRBV7-2 and TRBJ2-5; no clear D. The germline V gene has CDR1 SGHTA and CDR2 FQGNSA. CDR3 length: 13 amino acids. The ends were cut back, 3 bases at V and 3 bases at J, with 8 bases in the middle. Combining the CDR3 with reference TRBV7-2 and TRBJ2-5 gives the whole variable domain GAGVSQSPSNKVTEKGKDVELRCDPISGHTALYWYRQSLGQGLEFLIYFQGNSAPDKSGLPSDRFSAERTGGSVSTLTIQRTQQEDSAVYLCASSFSWKETQYFGPGTRLLVL.